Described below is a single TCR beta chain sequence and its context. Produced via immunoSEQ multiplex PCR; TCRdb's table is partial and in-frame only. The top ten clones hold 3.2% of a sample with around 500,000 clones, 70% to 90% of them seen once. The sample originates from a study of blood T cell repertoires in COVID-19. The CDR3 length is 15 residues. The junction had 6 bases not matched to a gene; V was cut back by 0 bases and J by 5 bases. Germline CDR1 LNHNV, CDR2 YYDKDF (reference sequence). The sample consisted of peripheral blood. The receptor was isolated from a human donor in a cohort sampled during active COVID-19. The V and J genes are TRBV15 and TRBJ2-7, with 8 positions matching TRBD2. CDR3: CATSRESGSYNEQYF. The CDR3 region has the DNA TGTGCCACCAGCAGAGAGAGCGGGAGTTACAACGAGCAGTACTTC.